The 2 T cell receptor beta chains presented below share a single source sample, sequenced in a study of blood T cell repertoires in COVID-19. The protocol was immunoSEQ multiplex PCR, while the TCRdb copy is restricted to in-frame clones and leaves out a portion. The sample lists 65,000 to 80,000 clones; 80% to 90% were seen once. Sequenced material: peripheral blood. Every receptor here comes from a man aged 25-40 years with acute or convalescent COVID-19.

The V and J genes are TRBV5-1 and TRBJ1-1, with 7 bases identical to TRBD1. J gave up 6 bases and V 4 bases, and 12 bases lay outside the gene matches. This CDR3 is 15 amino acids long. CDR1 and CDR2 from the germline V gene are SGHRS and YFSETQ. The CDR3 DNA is TGCGCCAGCAGCCGTGGGACAGCCGGCGAGGCTGAAGCTTTCTTT. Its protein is CASSRGTAGEAEAFF. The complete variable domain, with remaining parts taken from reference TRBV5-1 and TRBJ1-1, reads KAGVTQTPRYLIKTRGQQVTLSCSPISGHRSVSWYQQTPGQGLQFLFEYFSETQRNKGNFPGRFSGRQFSNSRSEMNVSTLELGDSALYLCASSRGTAGEAEAFFGQGTRLTVV.

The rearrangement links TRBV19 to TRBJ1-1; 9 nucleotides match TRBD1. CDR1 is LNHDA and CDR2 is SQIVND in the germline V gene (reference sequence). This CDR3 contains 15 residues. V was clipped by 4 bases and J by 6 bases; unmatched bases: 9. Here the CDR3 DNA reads TGTGCCAGTAGTACCTCACAGGGGGCCGTCGCTGAAGCTTTCTTT. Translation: CASSTSQGAVAEAFF.